Following are 20 T cell receptor beta chains from one sample sequenced in a study of Ad26.COV2.S vaccination and SARS-CoV-2 variants. Sequencing was performed with immunoSEQ multiplex PCR; in TCRdb, only in-frame clones are kept and a portion is missing. The sample lists 300,000 to 500,000 clones, less than 90% occurring once. Treatment given: some 20 received Ad26.COV2.S at low or high dose, single or two shots; 5 received placebo; per-sample allocation not given. The study sampled participants on day 63 after the first vaccine or placebo injection. The material was peripheral blood, obtained in a trial of Ad26.COV2.S vaccine versus placebo. The receptors were gathered from a person between 18 and 65 years old who received the Ad26.COV2.S COVID-19 vaccine or a placebo.

In its sample, this clone was seen a few times. The gene calls are TRBV4-3 and TRBJ2-5, with D tentatively TRBD1 (5 bases). The CDR3 is 14 amino acids. Germline values: CDR1 LGHNA, CDR2 YSLEER. V gave up 2 bases and J gave up 4 bases, with 11 bases separating them. CDR3 region: CASSQLGRVETQYF. The CDR3 coding sequence is TGCGCCAGCAGCCAACTGGGGCGCGTAGAGACCCAGTACTTC.

The genes are TRBV7-8 and TRBJ1-6, with a tentative D call TRBD1 (6 bases). This CDR3 is built from 15 residues. In germline, CDR1 is SGHVS, CDR2 FQNEAQ. Deletions cut 0 bases from V and 3 bases from J, with 6 bases between. The CDR3 DNA reads TGTGCCAGCAGCTTAGCAGGGGGCTATAATTCACCCCTCCACTTT. Its translation is CASSLAGGYNSPLHF.

The gene calls are TRBV21-1 and TRBJ1-6. TRBV21-1 is noted as a pseudogene. This CDR3 has 18 residues. CDR3 coding DNA: TGTGCCAGCAGCAAAAAATCAGGGGGGGGCTCCTATAATTCACCCCTCCACTTT. This gives the protein CASSKKSGGGSYNSPLHF.

J is TRBJ2-7 and V is TRBV7-9; 9 positions match TRBD1. The CDR3 loop spans 14 amino acids. From germline, CDR1 is SEHNR and CDR2 FQNEAQ (reference sequence). Germline trimming cut 5 bases from V and 2 bases from J; bases unmatched to any gene: 4. CDR3 DNA: TGTGCCAGCAGCACGGGACAGGGACCCTACGAGCAGTACTTC. Translating it yields CASSTGQGPYEQYF. Full variable domain (missing parts from reference TRBV7-9 and TRBJ2-7): DTGVSQNPRHKITKRGQNVTFRCDPISEHNRLYWYRQTLGQGPEFLTYFQNEAQLEKSRLLSDRFSAERPKGSFSTLEIQRTEQGDSAMYLCASSTGQGPYEQYFGPGTRLTVT.

The gene calls are TRBV7-6 and TRBJ1-5; a possible D gene is TRBD1 (5 bases). The CDR3 has 16 amino acids. Germline CDR1 is SGHVS and CDR2 is FNYEAQ. V lost 4 bases and J 3 bases, leaving 16 bases between the germline ends. CDR3 amino acids: CASSSGPPGANQPQHF. CDR3 DNA: TGTGCCAGCAGCTCCGGACCCCCTGGGGCCAATCAGCCCCAGCATTTT. The full variable domain, in which reference TRBV7-6 and TRBJ1-5 provide the parts outside the CDR3, is GAGVSQSPRYKVTKRGQDVALRCDPISGHVSLYWYRQALGQGPEFLTYFNYEAQQDKSGLPNDRFSAERPEGSISTLTIQRTEQRDSAMYRCASSSGPPGANQPQHFGDGTRLSIL.

The chain links TRBV5-4 to TRBJ2-7; D is unclear. V gave up 0 bases and J gave up 0 bases, with 10 bases separating them. Germline V gene lookup returns CDR1 SGHNT and CDR2 YYREEE (reference sequence). This CDR3 spans 15 amino acids. CDR3 residues: CASSLAGLSSYEQYF. The CDR3 nucleotides read TGTGCCAGCAGCTTGGCCGGGTTAAGCTCCTACGAGCAGTACTTC. The whole variable domain, remainder taken from reference TRBV5-4 and TRBJ2-7, is ETGVTQSPTHLIKTRGQQVTLRCSSQSGHNTVSWYQQALGQGPQFIFQYYREEENGRGNFPPRFSGLQFPNYSSELNVNALELDDSALYLCASSLAGLSSYEQYFGPGTRLTVT.

For this clone: The same CDR3 can be traced to other DNA sequences in this sample. The V and J genes are TRBV27 and TRBJ2-7; 7 positions match TRBD1. Germline V CDR1 and CDR2: MNHEY, SMNVEV (reference sequence). This CDR3 has 13 amino acids. Trimming cost V 5 bases and J 3 bases; bases outside gene matches: 4. As DNA, the CDR3 is TGTGCCAGCAGTCTGGGACAGAGCTACGAGCAGTACTTC. Its protein is CASSLGQSYEQYF.

V gene TRBV5-1 combines with J gene TRBJ2-1; D not resolved. Per the germline V gene, CDR1 is SGHRS and CDR2 is YFSETQ. CDR3 length: 14 amino acids. Trimming removed 8 bases at V and 8 bases at J, with 20 bases between. The CDR3 DNA follows: TGCGCCAGTCGTGAGATTTGGCAACTTGATGAGCAGTTCTTC. It specifies CASREIWQLDEQFF.

The chain couples TRBV6-4 to TRBJ1-2, with a tentative D call TRBD1 (5 bases). The ends were cut back, 3 bases at V and 8 bases at J, with 13 bases in the middle. The germline V gene encodes CDR1 MRHNA and CDR2 SNTAGT. The CDR3 extends over 13 amino acids. The CDR3 region is CASSDQGGGGYTF. CDR3 DNA sequence: TGTGCCAGCAGTGATCAGGGCGGCGGGGGCTACACCTTC.

This clone has just one count. V and J are TRBV3-1 (or the pseudogene TRBV3-2) and TRBJ1-1, with no clear D. Germline CDR1 is LGHDT and CDR2 is YNNKEL (reference sequence). V was clipped by 4 bases and J by 4 bases, with 13 bases between them. This CDR3 is 14 amino acids long. The CDR3 DNA reads as TGTGCCAGCAGCCTTTCCGGGTCCAGCACTGAAGCTTTCTTT. It codes for CASSLSGSSTEAFF.

The chain employs TRBV3-1 (or the pseudogene TRBV3-2) and TRBJ1-3; TRBD1 might be the D (5 bases). Deletions cut 1 base from V and 2 bases from J, with 6 bases between. CDR3 length: 14 residues. Per germline, CDR1 LGHDT and CDR2 YNNKEL (reference sequence). The CDR3 loop is CASSQGRAGNTIYF. In nucleotides, the CDR3 is TGTGCCAGCAGCCAAGGCAGGGCTGGAAACACCATATATTTT.

The genes are TRBV6-1 and TRBJ2-1; 12 nucleotides line up with TRBD2. Trimming removed 5 bases from V and 7 bases from J; junction bases left unmatched: 6. This CDR3 region has 15 residues. The V gene's germline CDR1 is MNHNS and CDR2 SASEGT. CDR3 sequence (DNA): TGTGCCAGCAGTCAAACTAGCGGGGGGCTGAATGAGCAGTTCTTC. This translates into CASSQTSGGLNEQFF.

CDR3 DNA sequence: TGTGCCAGCTCACAGGGACAGAGCACAGATACGCAGTATTTT. Translating it yields CASSQGQSTDTQYF. This chain uses TRBV18 with TRBJ2-3, with 7 bases aligning to TRBD1. This CDR3 spans 14 amino acids. The J segment lost 0 bases and the V segment lost 4 bases, leaving 1 base of the junction unmatched. Germline V gene lookup returns CDR1 KGHSH and CDR2 LQKENI.

CDR3 bases: TGCGCCAGCAGCCAAGAAGTCGGCTACCGGACAGGGTTCTCCTACGAGCAGTACTTC. Its translation: CASSQEVGYRTGFSYEQYF. The rearrangement links TRBV4-1 to TRBJ2-7; 8 bases are a match to TRBD1. The CDR3 is 19 amino acids. The germline gives CDR1 MGHRA, CDR2 YSYEKL. After removal of 0 bases from V and 0 bases from J, the junction contained 13 bases not matched to a gene.

The chain joins TRBV19 to TRBJ1-1; 8 nucleotides line up with TRBD1. J gave up 0 bases and V 2 bases, and 5 bases lay outside the gene matches. CDR1 is LNHDA, CDR2 SQIVND, per germline (reference sequence). This CDR3 region has 16 residues. In DNA form, the CDR3 reads TGTGCCAGTAGTATATTTACAGGGGGAATGAACACTGAAGCTTTCTTT. Translating gives CASSIFTGGMNTEAFF.

The rearrangement links TRBV5-1 to TRBJ1-2, with TRBD1 matching 9 bases. J gave up 9 bases and V 5 bases, and 8 bases lay outside the gene matches. This CDR3 contains 13 residues. Per the germline V gene, CDR1 is SGHRS and CDR2 is YFSETQ. As DNA, the CDR3 is TGCGCCAGCAGAACTGACAGGGGGATTCGCTACACCTTC. It encodes CASRTDRGIRYTF.

This clone appeared once. The chain is built from TRBV15 and TRBJ2-5; maybe TRBD1 (6 bases). The CDR3 is made up of 14 amino acids. Germline CDR1 reads LNHNV; CDR2 reads YYDKDF (reference sequence). The V end was cut by 2 bases, the J end by 2 bases, with 9 bases between. CDR3 coding DNA: TGTGCCACCAGCAGACAGGGGTTTCAAGAGACCCAGTACTTC. Its protein product is CATSRQGFQETQYF.

This clone occurred once. The chain carries TRBV10-3 and TRBJ2-1; D gene uncertain. Germline CDR1 reads ENHRY; CDR2 reads SYGVKD. This CDR3 is 11 amino acids long. V lost 0 bases to trimming and J lost 9 bases, with 3 bases between them. The CDR3 here is CAISESFEQFF. In DNA form, the CDR3 reads TGTGCCATCAGTGAGTCTTTTGAGCAGTTCTTC.

The J gene is TRBJ1-3, the V gene TRBV20-1; D not resolved. Germline loops: CDR1 DFQATT, CDR2 SNEGSKA (reference sequence). CDR3 length: 14 residues. The V gene lost 3 bases and the J gene lost 0 bases, with 9 bases spanning the gap. Here the CDR3 reads CSASGRPSGNTIYF. The CDR3 region has the DNA TGCAGTGCTAGTGGCCGTCCCTCTGGAAACACCATATATTTT.

This chain links TRBV29-1 with TRBJ1-4; unclear D gene. From germline, CDR1 is SQVTM and CDR2 ANQGSEA. V was clipped by 5 bases and J by 8 bases, with 12 bases between them. The CDR3 consists of 12 residues. The CDR3 nucleotides are TGCAGCGTTATTAACGGTGGGGAAAAACTGTTTTTT. This sequence encodes CSVINGGEKLFF.